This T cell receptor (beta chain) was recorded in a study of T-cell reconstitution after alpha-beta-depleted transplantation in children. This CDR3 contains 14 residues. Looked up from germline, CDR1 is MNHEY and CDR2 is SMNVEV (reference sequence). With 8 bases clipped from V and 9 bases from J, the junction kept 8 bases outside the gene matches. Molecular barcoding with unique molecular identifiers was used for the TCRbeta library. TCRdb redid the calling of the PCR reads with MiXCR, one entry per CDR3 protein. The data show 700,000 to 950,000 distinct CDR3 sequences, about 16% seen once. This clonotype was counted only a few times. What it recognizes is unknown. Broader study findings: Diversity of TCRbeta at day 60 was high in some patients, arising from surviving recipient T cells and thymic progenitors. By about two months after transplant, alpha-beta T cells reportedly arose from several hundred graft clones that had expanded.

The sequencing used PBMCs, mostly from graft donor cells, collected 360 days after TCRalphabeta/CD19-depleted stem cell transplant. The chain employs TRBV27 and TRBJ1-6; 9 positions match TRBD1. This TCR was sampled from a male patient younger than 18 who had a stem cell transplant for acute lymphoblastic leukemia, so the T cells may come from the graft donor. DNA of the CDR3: TGTGCCAGCCTCCCTGGGACAGGGATTTCACCCCTCCACTTT. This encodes CASLPGTGISPLHF.